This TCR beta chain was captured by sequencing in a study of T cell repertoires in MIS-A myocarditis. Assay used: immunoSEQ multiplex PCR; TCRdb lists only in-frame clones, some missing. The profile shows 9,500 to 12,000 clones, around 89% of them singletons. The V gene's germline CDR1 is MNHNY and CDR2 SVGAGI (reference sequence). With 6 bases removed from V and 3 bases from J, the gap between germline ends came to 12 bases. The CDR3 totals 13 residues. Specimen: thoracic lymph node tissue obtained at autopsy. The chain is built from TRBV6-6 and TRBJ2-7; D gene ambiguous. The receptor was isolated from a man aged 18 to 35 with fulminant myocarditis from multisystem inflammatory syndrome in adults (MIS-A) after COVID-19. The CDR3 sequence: CASRMTRDYEQYF. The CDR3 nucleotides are TGTGCCAGCAGGATGACACGAGACTACGAGCAGTACTTC.